These 10 T cell receptor beta chains share one sample of origin, sequenced in a study of early stage breast cancer tumors (dated by TCRdb to the late 2010s). The library was made by the immunoSEQ multiplex PCR assay. Not all clones reach the TCRdb copy of this immuneACCESS table, which keeps in-frame sequences only. Checked studies attribute under half of the gap to unresolved V genes and leave the rest unexplained. The sample table records just over 70,000 clones; 65% to 85% of these occur just once. The ten largest make up approximately 3.7% of the sample. Sequencing used blood. The receptors come from a person aged 55 to 69 with breast cancer.

This chain uses TRBV5-1 with TRBJ2-7; D perhaps matches TRBD1 (5 bases). With 0 bases removed from V and 13 bases from J, the gap between germline ends came to 17 bases. The germline V gene encodes CDR1 SGHRS and CDR2 YFSETQ. The CDR3 consists of 13 residues. In DNA, the CDR3 is TGCGCCAGCAGCTTGGAAGGGGCAGGGCCAACCTACTTC. Its translation: CASSLEGAGPTYF.

This clone was detected only a few times. The chain employs TRBV7-3 and TRBJ2-7; possibly TRBD2 for D (6 bases). V shed 1 base and J shed 10 bases, with 14 bases lying between them. The CDR3 runs 13 residues. Germline loops: CDR1 SGHTA, CDR2 FQGTGA. CDR3 in amino acids: CASSLRSGGLQYF. The CDR3 DNA is TGTGCCAGCAGCTTAAGGTCAGGAGGGCTACAGTACTTC.

This clone has more than one count but fewer than ten. The rearrangement links TRBV29-1 to TRBJ1-1; a possible D gene is TRBD1 (5 bases). V lost 3 bases, J lost 2 bases, and 7 bases lay in between. Germline values: CDR1 SQVTM, CDR2 ANQGSEA. This CDR3 has 12 amino acids. This CDR3 reads CSVDGGNTEAFF. The CDR3 nucleotides read TGCAGCGTTGATGGGGGAAACACTGAAGCTTTCTTT.

The CDR3 here is CSVWTDNTEAFF. In DNA form, the CDR3 reads TGCAGCGTTTGGACAGACAACACTGAAGCTTTCTTT. The chain is built from TRBV29-1 and TRBJ1-1; the D gene is possibly TRBD1 (6 bases). This CDR3 has 12 amino acids. V lost 5 bases and J lost 2, with 9 bases in between. Per the germline V gene, CDR1 is SQVTM and CDR2 is ANQGSEA.

The CDR3, as DNA: TGCGCCAGCAGCTGGGGGGGGGTCCCCGATGGCTACACCTTC. It is translated as CASSWGGVPDGYTF. V is TRBV5-1 and J is TRBJ1-2, with a tentative D call TRBD1 (5 bases). V dropped 3 bases and J dropped 6 bases, with 15 bases sitting between them. The CDR3 covers 14 residues. From germline, CDR1 is SGHRS and CDR2 YFSETQ.

The chain uses TRBV21-1 and TRBJ2-2; TRBD2, the D gene given by the table, was not confirmed from the DNA. TRBV21-1 is tagged as a pseudogene. The CDR3 is 20 residues long. DNA of the CDR3: TGTGCCAGCAGCACCCGCCTTTACAGCGGCCTAGCGGGAGACACCGGGGAGCTGTTTTTT. Its protein is CASSTRLYSGLAGDTGELFF.

The chain joins TRBV29-1 to TRBJ2-7, with a possible D match to TRBD2 (6 bases). Trimming cost V 4 bases and J 4 bases, with 11 bases left between them. This CDR3 has 12 residues. Germline V gives CDR1 SQVTM, CDR2 ANQGSEA. This CDR3 is CSVGRSGYEQYF. DNA for the CDR3: TGCAGCGTTGGTCGGAGCGGGTACGAGCAGTACTTC.

J is TRBJ2-5 and V is TRBV7-2; tentative D call: TRBD1 (5 bases). The CDR3 loop spans 15 amino acids. The germline V and J ends were trimmed by 2 bases and 5 bases, with 15 bases remaining between them. Germline V gene data show CDR1 as SGHTA and CDR2 as FQGNSA. This CDR3 reads CASSLFQGGRETQYF. The CDR3 DNA is TGTGCCAGCAGCTTATTCCAGGGTGGAAGGGAGACCCAGTACTTC.

This chain links TRBV2 with TRBJ2-2, with D maybe TRBD2 (6 bases). V was trimmed by 3 bases and J by 3 bases, leaving 11 bases between them. CDR3 length equals 15 residues. Germline V gene sequence: CDR1 SNHLY, CDR2 FYNNEI. CDR3 loop: CASSDGGIDTGELFF. The CDR3 bases are TGTGCCAGCAGTGACGGGGGAATTGACACCGGGGAGCTGTTTTTT.

V is TRBV19 and J is TRBJ1-5; no clear D. V was shortened by 7 bases and J by 5 bases, with 18 bases between the two germline ends. From germline, CDR1 is LNHDA and CDR2 SQIVND (reference sequence). CDR3 length: 15 amino acids. DNA for the CDR3: TGTGCCAGTACCCCCCGGCGGAGTACCTATCAGCCCCAGCATTTT. This gives the protein CASTPRRSTYQPQHF.